The 26 T cell receptor beta chains reported below all come from one sample, sequenced in a study of Graves' ophthalmopathy and Graves' hyperthyroidism (dated by TCRdb to the late 2010s). This sample was sequenced with an Illumina HiSeq 2000. For repertoire sequencing, TCR beta CDR3 regions were amplified from RNA transcripts. HTBI primers and the Qiagen OneStep RT-PCR kit were used in a first-round RT-PCR, which was followed by a second-round multiplex PCR, size selection and purification. TCRdb reprocessing: public reads trimmed at Q25 with fastp, clones called with MiXCR, in-frame beta chains kept. Each record represents a unique CDR3 protein, reported with the most common genes and DNA among its rows. The sample contains roughly 1.1 million distinct CDR3 sequences, around a third of them found a single time. Around 10% of the sample lies in the top ten. The specimen was peripheral blood or thyroid tissue (not recorded which). These receptors were taken from an adult man with Graves' hyperthyroidism.

This chain uses TRBV7-3 with TRBJ2-2, with 10 bases identical to TRBD2. The ends lost 5 bases at V and 6 bases at J; junction bases unmatched: 9. CDR3 length: 16 residues. Per the germline V gene, CDR1 is SGHTA and CDR2 is FQGTGA. Written as DNA, the CDR3 is TGTGCCAGCAGCCCCGAGCCTAGCGGGAGCTCCGGGGAGCTGTTTTTT. It codes for CASSPEPSGSSGELFF.

On this clonotype: Possible read error: a much larger clone is one base away. The gene calls are TRBV2 and TRBJ1-1; TRBD1 agrees at 7 bases. The CDR3 length is 14 residues. Trimming took 6 bases from V and 3 from J; bases not matched to a gene: 7. The germline V gene encodes CDR1 SNHLY and CDR2 FYNNEI. CDR3 in amino acids: CASRTTGVDTEAFF. The CDR3 DNA is TGTGCCAGCAGGACTACAGGGGTTGACACTGAAGCTTTCTTT.

A remark on this clonotype: This may stem from a read error, because a much larger clone lies one nucleotide away. The V call is TRBV7-2, the J call TRBJ1-3; D uncertain. This CDR3 has 14 residues. The V end lost 6 bases, the J end lost 2 bases, and 11 bases lay between the germline ends. Germline CDR1 and CDR2: SGHTA and FQGNSA. Here the CDR3 DNA reads TGTGCCAGCAGGCCGACAAGCCCTGGAAACACCATATATTTT. Translating it yields CASRPTSPGNTIYF.

This chain connects TRBV2 to TRBJ2-7, with D perhaps matching TRBD2 (5 bases). The V end lost 8 bases, the J end lost 0 bases, and 17 bases lay between the germline ends. The CDR3 runs 15 residues. Germline loops: CDR1 SNHLY, CDR2 FYNNEI. CDR3 sequence: CASLAGRAASYEQYF. In DNA form, the CDR3 reads TGTGCCAGCTTGGCGGGCCGGGCGGCCTCCTACGAGCAGTACTTC.

This clonotype was counted between two and nine times. V gene TRBV12-3 or TRBV12-4 combines with J gene TRBJ2-7; D is possibly TRBD2 (5 bases). The V and J ends lost 6 bases and 0 bases respectively, with 15 bases between them. This CDR3 region has 15 residues. The CDR3 region is CASSPGNPASYEQYF. CDR3 coding DNA: TGTGCCAGCAGCCCCGGGAATCCAGCCTCCTACGAGCAGTACTTC.

The sample holds a few counts of this clonotype. V is TRBV28 and J is TRBJ2-7, with D unclear. Per the germline V gene, CDR1 is MDHEN and CDR2 is SYDVKM. Trimming took off 7 bases at V and 0 bases at J, with 19 bases between the two ends. There are 16 residues in the CDR3. The CDR3 coding sequence is TGTGCCAGCACCTCACCTATGGGCCGGCACTCCTACGAGCAGTACTTC. Protein product: CASTSPMGRHSYEQYF.

J is TRBJ1-5 and V is TRBV20-1; maybe TRBD1 (5 bases). Germline V CDR1 and CDR2: DFQATT, SNEGSKA (reference sequence). This CDR3 spans 14 amino acids. The V gene lost 4 bases and the J gene lost 11 bases, with 21 bases spanning the gap. The DNA for the CDR3 is TGCAGTGCTACTTGGCGGGGGTTACAAGAGACCCAGCATTTT. Encoded protein: CSATWRGLQETQHF.

The table lists this clonotype with a few counts. The rearrangement uses TRBV9 and TRBJ2-7; a possible D gene is TRBD1 (6 bases). Looked up from germline, CDR1 is SGDLS and CDR2 is YYNGEE. V was cut by 6 bases and J by 2 bases, with 15 bases left in between. CDR3 size: 14 residues. DNA for the CDR3: TGTGCCAGCACCCGCCCAGGGGCGACCTACGAGCAGTACTTC. Its protein product is CASTRPGATYEQYF. Based on the CDR3 plus reference TRBV9 and TRBJ2-7, the full variable domain is DSGVTQTPKHLITATGQRVTLRCSPRSGDLSVYWYQQSLDQGLQFLIQYYNGEERAKGNILERFSAQQFPDLHSELNLSSLELGDSALYFCASTRPGATYEQYFGPGTRLTVT.

This clonotype occurred many times. This chain uses TRBV20-1 with TRBJ1-5; a possible D gene is TRBD1 (6 bases). CDR3 length: 16 residues. The germline CDR1 and CDR2 sequences are DFQATT and SNEGSKA (reference sequence). With 4 bases removed from V and 7 bases from J, the gap between germline ends came to 23 bases. CDR3 DNA: TGCAGTGCTACGCCGCTCCCCCAGGGGCTTAAACAGCCCCAGCATTTT. This translates into CSATPLPQGLKQPQHF.

This clonotype appeared a single time. The chain uses TRBV7-9 and TRBJ2-2; the D call may be TRBD1 or TRBD2 (5 bases each). The CDR3 spans 14 residues. The germline CDR1 and CDR2 sequences are SEHNR and FQNEAQ (reference sequence). V was shortened by 8 bases and J by 0 bases, with 10 bases between the two germline ends. CDR3 loop: CASSGRPNTGELFF. As DNA, the CDR3 is TGTGCCAGCTCGGGACGGCCGAACACCGGGGAGCTGTTTTTT.

This clonotype was observed a few times. The chain uses TRBV18 and TRBJ2-7, with no clear D. V lost 3 bases, J lost 4 bases, and 10 bases lay in between. CDR3 length: 13 amino acids. The V gene's germline CDR1 is KGHSH and CDR2 LQKENI. The CDR3 spells CASSPPVLYEQYF. The DNA of the CDR3 is TGTGCCAGCTCACCGCCAGTACTTTACGAGCAGTACTTC.

The genes are TRBV29-1 and TRBJ2-5, with 8 bases that match TRBD1. Per germline, CDR1 SQVTM and CDR2 ANQGSEA. The CDR3 spans 13 residues. Trimming at V came to 3 bases and at J to 4 bases, leaving 4 bases not matched to a gene. For the CDR3, the DNA is TGCAGCGTTGACCCTACAGGGGGAGAGACCCAGTACTTC. As protein: CSVDPTGGETQYF. The whole variable domain, filled in from reference TRBV29-1 and TRBJ2-5, reads SAVISQKPSRDICQRGTSLTIQCQVDSQVTMMFWYRQQPGQSLTLIATANQGSEATYESGFVIDKFPISRPNLTFSTLTVSNMSPEDSSIYLCSVDPTGGETQYFGPGTRLLVL.

This clonotype was seen ten or more times. The chain links TRBV9 to TRBJ1-5, with 7 bases matching TRBD1. Per the germline V gene, CDR1 is SGDLS and CDR2 is YYNGEE. The J segment lost 6 bases and the V segment lost 4 bases, leaving 4 bases of the junction unmatched. The CDR3 has 13 amino acids. DNA for the CDR3: TGTGCCAGCAGCACGACAGGGAGTCAGCCCCAGCATTTT. Protein sequence: CASSTTGSQPQHF.

V and J are TRBV9 and TRBJ1-5; D uncertain. The germline CDR1 and CDR2 sequences are SGDLS and YYNGEE. The ends were cut back, 4 bases at V and 14 bases at J, with 13 bases in the middle. The CDR3 totals 11 residues. The CDR3 here is CASSPGGYEHF. CDR3 DNA sequence: TGTGCCAGCAGCCCCGGAGGGTACGAGCATTTT.

As for this clonotype: Being one base from a much bigger clone, this may be a read error. V gene TRBV6-2 or TRBV6-3 combines with J gene TRBJ1-5; D gene ambiguous. V was shortened by 2 bases and J by 9 bases, with 5 bases between the two germline ends. The CDR3 contains 11 residues. Looked up from germline, CDR1 is MNHEY and CDR2 is SVGEGT. The CDR3 sequence is CASSYPGPQHF. The CDR3 nucleotides read TGTGCCAGCAGTTACCCGGGGCCCCAGCATTTT.

This chain links TRBV10-2 with TRBJ2-7; D is possibly TRBD2 (5 bases). The V and J ends lost 2 bases and 2 bases respectively, with 10 bases between them. The length of the CDR3 is 14 residues. From germline, CDR1 is WSHSY and CDR2 SAAADI. DNA for the CDR3: TGCGCCAGCAGTGAGCCGGACGGGGCCTACGAGCAGTACTTC. Protein sequence: CASSEPDGAYEQYF.

The table lists this clonotype with a few counts. V is TRBV19 and J is TRBJ1-1, with 8 bases aligning to TRBD1. CDR3 length: 16 amino acids. Trimming took 2 bases from V and 5 from J; bases not matched to a gene: 10. Germline V lookup: CDR1 LNHDA, CDR2 SQIVND (reference sequence). The chain's CDR3 is CASSIRYRTGRTEAFF. In DNA, the CDR3 is TGTGCCAGTAGTATAAGGTACAGGACAGGGAGGACTGAAGCTTTCTTT.

Only a few counts were recorded for this clonotype. In DNA, the CDR3 is TGTGCCAGCAGCTTAAGCCCGGGCCCCCTCCACTTT. It yields the protein CASSLSPGPLHF. This sequence joins TRBV7-2 and TRBJ1-6, with no clear D. V lost 2 bases to trimming and J lost 13 bases, with 9 bases between them. There are 12 residues in the CDR3. Per germline, CDR1 SGHTA and CDR2 FQGNSA.

As DNA, the CDR3 is TGTGCCAGCAGCTTAGCGGGGCGAGCCCAGTACTTC. This gives the protein CASSLAGRAQYF. The chain employs TRBV7-2 and TRBJ2-5; D perhaps matches TRBD1 (5 bases). From germline, CDR1 is SGHTA and CDR2 FQGNSA. The germline V and J ends were trimmed by 0 bases and 9 bases, with 8 bases remaining between them. CDR3 size: 12 residues.

This clonotype was recorded many times. The CDR3 nucleotides read TGTGCCAGCAGCTTAGGGACCTGGGACTTCAACACCGGGGAGCTGTTTTTT. Its translation is CASSLGTWDFNTGELFF. The chain recombines TRBV11-2 with TRBJ2-2; D is perhaps TRBD2 (6 bases). The CDR3 spans 17 residues. Per the germline V gene, CDR1 is SGHAT and CDR2 is FQNNGV. V dropped 1 base and J dropped 2 bases, with 14 bases sitting between them.

This clonotype has ten or more counts. The rearrangement links TRBV20-1 to TRBJ1-2; D perhaps matches TRBD1 (5 bases). This CDR3 comprises 13 residues. Germline assignment: CDR1 DFQATT and CDR2 SNEGSKA (reference sequence). CDR3 nucleotides: TGCAGCGCCTTTAAGGGGAGTGTTTATGGCTACACCTTC. Its protein product is CSAFKGSVYGYTF.

This clonotype was counted a few times. The V call is TRBV20-1, the J call TRBJ1-5, with D unresolved. The CDR3 sequence is 18 residues long. V lost 0 bases and J lost 2, with 20 bases in between. Germline loops: CDR1 DFQATT, CDR2 SNEGSKA (reference sequence). CDR3 region: CSARDFGPGSSGNQPQHF. DNA of the CDR3: TGCAGTGCTAGAGATTTTGGGCCCGGGTCGTCTGGCAATCAGCCCCAGCATTTT.

This chain connects TRBV10-3 to TRBJ1-1; a possible D gene is TRBD1 (5 bases). V gave up 3 bases and J gave up 1 base, with 12 bases separating them. Germline V gives CDR1 ENHRY, CDR2 SYGVKD. There are 15 residues in the CDR3. CDR3 nucleotide sequence: TGTGCCATCAGTGATCGTCTCGGGGCGAACACTGAAGCTTTCTTT. This codes for CAISDRLGANTEAFF.

The chain carries TRBV7-2 and TRBJ2-5; possibly TRBD1 for D (7 bases). The CDR3 covers 14 residues. CDR1 and CDR2 from the germline V gene are SGHTA and FQGNSA. Trimming took off 6 bases at V and 5 bases at J, with 16 bases between the two ends. The CDR3 here is CASRRGGGGETQYF. The CDR3 DNA is TGTGCCAGCAGGCGAGGGGGCGGAGGGGAGACCCAGTACTTC.

On this clonotype: One end of the junction does not line up with germline, which may come from a read error. The chain links TRBV5-1 to TRBJ1-6; weak D call: TRBD1 (6 bases). This CDR3 comprises 18 residues. CDR1 is SGHRS and CDR2 is YFSETQ in the germline V gene. The CDR3 region has the DNA TGCGCCAGCAGCTTGGAATCCCAGGGGAGCTCCTTTAATTCACCCCTCCACTTT. Translating gives CASSLESQGSSFNSPLHF.

This clonotype was seen ten or more times. This sequence joins TRBV10-3 and TRBJ2-5, with 8 bases aligning to TRBD2. Germline CDR1 and CDR2: ENHRY and SYGVKD. This CDR3 has 17 amino acids. Trimming cost V 2 bases and J 1 base; bases outside gene matches: 9. CDR3 sequence reads: CAISEPRFGRAQETQYF. The CDR3 coding sequence is TGTGCCATCAGTGAGCCCCGCTTCGGGAGGGCCCAAGAGACCCAGTACTTC.